The present T cell receptor beta chain was sequenced within a study of shared clonotypes between healthy human individuals. TCRdb's copy holds only in-frame clones and misses some; the assay was immunoSEQ multiplex PCR. The repertoire holds approximately 1.5 million clones, with roughly 98.5% as singletons. Points on this clone: Other nucleotide sequences from this sample produce the same CDR3.

Memory CD4+ cells were the fraction left after CD45RA+ naive selection. CDR1 MDHEN and CDR2 SYDVKM come from the germline V gene. The V end was cut by 3 bases, the J end by 0 bases, with 8 bases between. This CDR3 has 14 amino acids. Sequenced sample: naive CD4+ T cells sorted from blood. Subset described: CD45RA+ positively selected. The sequence was obtained from a man aged 25-40 years in good health. The V gene is TRBV28, the J gene TRBJ1-1; TRBD1 is a possible D gene (5 bases). The chain's CDR3 is CASSLRGLNTEAFF. CDR3 in DNA: TGTGCCAGCAGTTTGAGGGGCCTGAACACTGAAGCTTTCTTT.